This T cell receptor beta chain originates from a study of Ad26.COV2.S vaccination and SARS-CoV-2 variants. Sequencing was performed with immunoSEQ multiplex PCR; in TCRdb, only in-frame clones are kept and a portion is missing. Found here are 410,000 or so clones, about 92% of them singletons; the top ten hold roughly 1.7%. Study results and caveats: In vaccinated individuals, spike-specific CD8+ and CD4+ T cell responses reportedly displayed substantial breadth. Total T cell responses, in the TCR breadth and depth analyses, may have been underestimated.

The treatment: around 19 received Ad26.COV2.S at low or high dose, single or two shots; 5 received placebo; per-sample allocation not given. Collection of samples fell on day 63 after the first vaccine or placebo injection. In Boston, the donor was an adult between 18-55 years of age. This CDR3 is 12 amino acids long. Trimming left V 4 bases short and J 9 bases short, with 10 bases between. This clone showed up just once. The antigen is undetermined. The clonotype comes from a person aged 18-60 years who received the Ad26.COV2.S COVID-19 vaccine or a placebo. Sequencing used peripheral blood, obtained in a trial of Ad26.COV2.S vaccine versus placebo. This rearrangement joins TRBV12-3 or TRBV12-4 to TRBJ2-1, with D maybe TRBD2 (6 bases). CDR3 residues: CASSSPEGEQFF. The CDR3 nucleotides read TGTGCCAGCAGTTCCCCGGAGGGTGAGCAGTTCTTC.